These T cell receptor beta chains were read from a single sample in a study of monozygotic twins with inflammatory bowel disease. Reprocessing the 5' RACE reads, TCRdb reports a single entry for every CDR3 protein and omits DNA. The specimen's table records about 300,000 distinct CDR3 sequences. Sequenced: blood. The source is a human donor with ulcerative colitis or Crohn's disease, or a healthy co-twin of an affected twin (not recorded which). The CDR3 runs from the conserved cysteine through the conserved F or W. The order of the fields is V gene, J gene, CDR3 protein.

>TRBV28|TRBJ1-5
CASSTSDLSNQPQHF
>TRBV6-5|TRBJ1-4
CASSYGGLNEKLFF
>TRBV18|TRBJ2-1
CASSPTTDRGYNEQFF
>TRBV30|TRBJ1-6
CAWSSTGRSPLHF
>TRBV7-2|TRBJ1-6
CASRRKSSYNSPLHF
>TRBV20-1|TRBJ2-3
CSAKLAGGPGTQYF
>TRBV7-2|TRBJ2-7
CASSQRLGTVSYEQYF
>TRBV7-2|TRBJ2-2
CASSHLDSGELFF
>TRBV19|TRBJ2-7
CASRDRGFDEQYF
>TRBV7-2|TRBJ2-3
CASSQSSGRTATDTQYF
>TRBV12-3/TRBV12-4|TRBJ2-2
CASSLASGGSGELFF
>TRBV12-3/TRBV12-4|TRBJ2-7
CASSLMSGTSGRSVEQYF
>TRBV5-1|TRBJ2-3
CASSLAGTSEDTQYF
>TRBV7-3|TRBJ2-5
CASSPFQGGAQYF
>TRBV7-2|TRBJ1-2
CASSLNPAYGYTF